This T cell receptor beta chain was captured by sequencing in a study of T cells in localized non-small cell lung cancer. The data were produced by immunoSEQ multiplex PCR, yet TCRdb's version contains in-frame clones alone and is incomplete. This sample has nearly 25,000 clones; 92% occur once, and the top ten carry 12% to 15%. This TCR derives from a man between 40 and 69 years old with stage III squamous cell lung carcinoma. The sequencing used peripheral blood, collected before any cancer treatment.

Here the CDR3 DNA reads TGCAGCGTTGGTTCCTACTCGGGAGAGACCCAGTACTTC. Translating gives CSVGSYSGETQYF. This chain connects TRBV29-1 to TRBJ2-5; D is ambiguous. The V gene's germline CDR1 is SQVTM and CDR2 ANQGSEA. Trimming pared 4 bases from V and 4 bases from J, leaving 13 bases between. The CDR3 is 13 residues long.